This T cell receptor (beta chain) was profiled in a study of cytomegalovirus exposure and HLA in healthy donors. General study points: In vitro confirmation showed three CMV-associated chains to be CMV antigen specific. A later analysis revealed that TCR association rates differed between HLA loci, peaking at DRB1 and bottoming out at HLA-C. Several of the most significant clusters appeared linked to common viral pathogens, based on a later analysis. It was reported that TCR beta sequences correctly inferred the HLA-A and HLA-B alleles for most subjects.

This PCR relied on a set of 60 Vbeta primers and 13 Jbeta primers. Produced via immunoSEQ multiplex PCR; TCRdb's table is partial and in-frame only. Of some 150,000 clones in the sample, roughly 9.4% were seen once. On this clone: Its antigen is unknown.

The CDR3 contains 16 residues. After removal of 4 bases from V and 4 bases from J, the junction contained 13 bases not matched to a gene. The V gene's germline CDR1 is SGHRS and CDR2 YFSETQ. The genes are TRBV5-1 and TRBJ1-1; 7 nucleotides agree with TRBD1. The sample was PBMCs. This clonotype originated in a male donor in good health and CMV-seronegative. The CDR3, as DNA: TGCGCCAGCAGCGGTAATTCAGGGGGGATGAGCACTGAAGCTTTCTTT. Translated: CASSGNSGGMSTEAFF.